This T cell receptor (beta chain) was obtained from a study of blood T cell repertoires in COVID-19. Turning to the study itself: Italy, Spain and the United States were the sources of the convalescent and acute COVID-19 samples. From T cells, B-cell-depleted T cells, or PBMCs came the material, which was cDNA or gDNA.

Original analysis: Counts of nucleated cells, estimated from reference gene primer amplification, were obtained. The table came from immunoSEQ multiplex PCR; TCRdb's copy has only in-frame clones and leaves some out. V, J and clone size derive from that table, while D and trimming were established from the DNA sequence. Of around 150,000 clones in the sample, 80% to 90% were seen once. This CDR3 comprises 21 residues. This TCR was recovered from a man in his 70s with acute or convalescent COVID-19. Sequenced sample: peripheral blood. This rearrangement joins TRBV21-1 to TRBJ2-6; TRBD2, the table's D call, was not compared with the DNA. TRBV21-1 is listed as a pseudogene. CDR3 loop: CASSKTAEIGETRSGANVLTF. The CDR3 region has the DNA TGTGCCAGCAGCAAAACCGCAGAGATCGGGGAAACTCGCTCTGGGGCCAACGTCCTGACTTTC.